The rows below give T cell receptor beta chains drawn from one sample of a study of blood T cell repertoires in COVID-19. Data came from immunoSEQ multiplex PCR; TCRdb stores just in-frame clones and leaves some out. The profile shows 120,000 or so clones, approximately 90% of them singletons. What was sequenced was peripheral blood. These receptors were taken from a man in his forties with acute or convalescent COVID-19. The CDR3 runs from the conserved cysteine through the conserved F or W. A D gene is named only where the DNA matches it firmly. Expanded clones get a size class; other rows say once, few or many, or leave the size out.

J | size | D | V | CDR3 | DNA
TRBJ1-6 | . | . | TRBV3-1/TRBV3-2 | CASSQVLYNSPLHF | TGTGCCAGCAGCCAGGTACTTTATAATTCACCCCTCCACTTT
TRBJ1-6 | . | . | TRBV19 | CASSIGRAEYNSPLHF | TGTGCCAGTAGTATAGGGAGGGCAGAATATAATTCACCCCTCCACTTT
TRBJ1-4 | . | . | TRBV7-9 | CASSSPAGEKLFF | TGTGCCAGCAGCTCCCCTGCGGGTGAAAAACTGTTTTTT
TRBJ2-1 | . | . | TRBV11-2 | CASSLGGLVTYNEQFF | TGTGCCAGCAGCTTAGGGGGGCTAGTGACCTACAATGAGCAGTTCTTC
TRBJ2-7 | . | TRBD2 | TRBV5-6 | CASSLAWGGNEQYF | TGTGCCAGCAGCTTGGCGTGGGGGGGGAACGAGCAGTACTTC
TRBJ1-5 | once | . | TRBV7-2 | CASSTSTSQPQHF | TGTGCCAGCAGCACCTCTACGAGTCAGCCCCAGCATTTT
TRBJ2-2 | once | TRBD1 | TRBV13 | CASSLGVGYRGLTGELFF | TGTGCCAGCAGCTTAGGCGTGGGCTACAGGGGGCTCACCGGGGAGCTGTTTTTT
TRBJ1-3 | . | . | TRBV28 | CASTPHSSGNTIYF | TGTGCCAGCACCCCGCACAGCTCTGGAAACACCATATATTTT
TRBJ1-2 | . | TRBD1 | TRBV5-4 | CASSLIGQDSYYGYTF | TGTGCCAGCAGCTTGATAGGACAGGATAGTTACTATGGCTACACCTTC
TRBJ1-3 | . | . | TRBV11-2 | CASSPRRTAGNTIYF | TGTGCCAGCAGCCCGCGGAGGACAGCTGGAAACACCATATATTTT
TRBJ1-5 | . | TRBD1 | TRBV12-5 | CASGLEKKTGDLNQPQHF | TGTGCTAGTGGTTTGGAAAAGAAGACAGGGGACCTCAATCAGCCCCAGCATTTT
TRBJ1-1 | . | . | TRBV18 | CASSPKFAGQLSEAFF | TGTGCCAGCTCACCGAAGTTCGCGGGGCAACTATCTGAAGCTTTCTTT
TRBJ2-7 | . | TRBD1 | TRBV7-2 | CASSLFWTGDREQYF | TGTGCCAGCAGCTTATTTTGGACAGGGGACCGCGAGCAGTACTTC
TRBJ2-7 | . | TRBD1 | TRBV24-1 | CATSPHPGQGDHEQYF | TGTGCCACCAGTCCCCACCCGGGGCAGGGGGACCACGAGCAGTACTTC
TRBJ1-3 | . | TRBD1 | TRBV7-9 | CASSGTADSGNTIYF | TGTGCCAGCAGCGGGACAGCTGACTCTGGAAACACCATATATTTT
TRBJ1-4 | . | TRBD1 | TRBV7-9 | CASSSGQGPYEKLFF | TGTGCCAGCAGCTCGGGACAGGGACCGTATGAAAAACTGTTTTTT
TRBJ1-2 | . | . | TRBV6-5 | CASRLNFEGGYTF | TGTGCCAGCAGGCTGAACTTCGAGGGCGGCTACACCTTC
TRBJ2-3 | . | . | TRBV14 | CASSPPGEDYPYTDTQYF | TGTGCCAGCAGCCCCCCCGGGGAGGATTACCCCTACACAGATACGCAGTATTTT
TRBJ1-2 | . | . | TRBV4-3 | CASRGAYGYTF | TGCGCCAGCAGAGGGGCCTATGGTTACACCTTC
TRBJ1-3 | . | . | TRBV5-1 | CASRFGSSGNTIYF | TGCGCCAGCAGGTTCGGGAGCTCTGGAAACACCATATATTTT
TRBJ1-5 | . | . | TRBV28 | CASLGGGNQPQHF | TGTGCCAGCCTGGGGGGAGGCAATCAGCCCCAGCATTTT
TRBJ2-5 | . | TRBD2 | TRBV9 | CASSVGTSGNAGETQYF | TGTGCCAGCAGCGTAGGTACTAGCGGGAACGCCGGGGAGACCCAGTACTTC
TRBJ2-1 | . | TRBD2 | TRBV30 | CAWKSGLAGYNEQFF | TGTGCCTGGAAGTCGGGGTTAGCGGGCTACAATGAGCAGTTCTTC
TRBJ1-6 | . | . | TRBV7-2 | CASSPSEQGSPLHF | TGTGCCAGCAGCCCCTCCGAGCAGGGTTCACCCCTCCACTTT
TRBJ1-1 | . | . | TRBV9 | CASSPFTGMNTEAFF | TGTGCCAGCAGCCCGTTTACAGGCATGAACACTGAAGCTTTCTTT
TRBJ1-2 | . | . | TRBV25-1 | CASSGGIYGYGYTF | TGTGCCAGCAGTGGCGGAATTTATGGGTATGGCTACACCTTC
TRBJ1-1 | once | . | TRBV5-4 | CASSPLGQFSTEAFF | TGTGCCAGCAGCCCGCTCGGACAGTTTTCGACTGAAGCTTTCTTT
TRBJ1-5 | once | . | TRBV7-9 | CASSSPGENQPQHF | TGTGCCAGCAGCTCACCAGGCGAAAATCAGCCCCAGCATTTT
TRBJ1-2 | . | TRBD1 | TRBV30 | CALKKNTGDTNYGYTF | TGTGCCCTAAAGAAGAATACAGGGGACACCAACTATGGCTACACCTTC
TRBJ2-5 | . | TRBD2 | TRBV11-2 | CASSPEGRLAGGETQYF | TGTGCCAGCAGCCCAGAGGGACGGCTAGCGGGGGGAGAGACCCAGTACTTC
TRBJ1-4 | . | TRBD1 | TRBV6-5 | CATSVGQGGEKLFF | TGTGCCACCTCGGTGGGACAGGGTGGTGAAAAACTGTTTTTT
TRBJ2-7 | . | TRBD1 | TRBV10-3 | CAISETHRKGALIEQYF | TGTGCCATCAGTGAGACCCATCGGAAGGGGGCGCTAATCGAGCAGTACTTC
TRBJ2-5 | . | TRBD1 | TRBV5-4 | CASRPGQGETQYF | TGTGCCAGCAGACCCGGACAGGGCGAGACCCAGTACTTC
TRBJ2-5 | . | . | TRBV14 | CASSRLKETQYF | TGTGCCAGCAGCCGACTAAAAGAGACCCAGTACTTC
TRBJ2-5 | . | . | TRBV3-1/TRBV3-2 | CASTSSGVAPETQYF | TGTGCCAGCACCTCTTCTGGCGTAGCGCCAGAGACCCAGTACTTC
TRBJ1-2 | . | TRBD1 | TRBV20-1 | CSASNQGAKGYTF | TGCAGTGCTAGTAACCAGGGGGCGAAGGGCTACACCTTC